The entry below describes one T cell receptor (beta chain). The antigen is unknown. From germline, CDR1 is GTSNPN and CDR2 SVGIG (reference sequence). The CDR3 runs to 18 residues. Trimming removed 1 base from V and 4 bases from J; junction bases left unmatched: 16. The assay was immunoSEQ multiplex PCR, and TCRdb's table has in-frame clones only and misses some. The data hold 70,000 to 85,000 clones, with over 70% observed a single time. This record belongs to a study of vaccination effects on CD4 cells after COVID-19. Study background: Post-vaccine sampling occurred a median 72 days after the second dose.

The study, taken as a whole, reports: Nearly all vaccine-induced clones in healthy recipients recognized only SARS-CoV-2.

Expansion with viral peptide pools was applied to antigen-specific CD4+ T cells by the ViraFEST assay prior to sequencing. On day 10 of culture, CD4+ T cells were separated out. Participants got two doses of BNT162b2 or mRNA-1273 vaccine. The chain couples TRBV30 to TRBJ1-5, with TRBD1 matching 7 bases. This receptor was identified in a human donor who received a COVID-19 vaccine. Sequences were derived from CD4+ T cells from PBMCs cultured with HCoV-229E spike peptides, sampled after COVID-19 vaccination. The CDR3 DNA reads as TGTGCCTGGAGTGCAACCGGGACAGAGAATGGGGGGAATCAGCCCCAGCATTTT. It translates to CAWSATGTENGGNQPQHF.